This TCR beta chain was found in a study of OX40 agonist ivuxolimab in advanced cancers. Study overall: Prior therapy, whether anti-PD-1, anti-PD-L1 or anti-CTLA-4, was allowed, and approximately 37% had some. Findings and limits, study-wide: On average, CD8+ T cells showed a greater number of expanded clones than CD4+.

A remark on this clone: Its specificity is not known.

Libraries were prepared by immunoSEQ multiplex PCR; TCRdb keeps only in-frame clonotypes and omits some of them. The table includes 60,000 to 90,000 clones, about 81% detected once. The V end lost 1 base, the J end lost 6 bases, and 9 bases lay between the germline ends. Germline V gene sequence: CDR1 SGHTA, CDR2 FQGNSA. The CDR3 is made up of 14 amino acids. The sequenced sample was CD4+ or CD8+ T cells sorted from blood, obtained in a trial of the OX40 agonist ivuxolimab. The receptor's source is an adult with an advanced solid tumor such as melanoma, head and neck, liver or kidney cancer. The V call is TRBV7-2, the J call TRBJ1-4; D possibly corresponds to TRBD1 (6 bases). CDR3 sequence: CASSLVRGDEKLFF. The CDR3 DNA follows: TGTGCCAGCAGCTTAGTTAGGGGGGATGAAAAACTGTTTTTT.